This T cell receptor beta chain was sequenced in a study of T cells in localized non-small cell lung cancer. Measured with immunoSEQ multiplex PCR; TCRdb has only the in-frame clones, and not every one. This table has about 52,000 clones, around three quarters appearing once. The specimen was PBMCs, collected before any cancer treatment. This clonotype was sampled from a woman aged 40 to 75 with stage II lung adenocarcinoma.

In nucleotides, the CDR3 is TGTGCCAGCAGTCCGGATTGGACTGTTAGCTCTGGGGCCAACGTCCTGACTTTC. It specifies CASSPDWTVSSGANVLTF. The chain combines TRBV28 with TRBJ2-6; tentatively, D is TRBD2 (5 bases). Trimming removed 5 bases at V and 0 bases at J, with 17 bases between. Germline V gives CDR1 MDHEN, CDR2 SYDVKM. The CDR3 contains 18 residues.